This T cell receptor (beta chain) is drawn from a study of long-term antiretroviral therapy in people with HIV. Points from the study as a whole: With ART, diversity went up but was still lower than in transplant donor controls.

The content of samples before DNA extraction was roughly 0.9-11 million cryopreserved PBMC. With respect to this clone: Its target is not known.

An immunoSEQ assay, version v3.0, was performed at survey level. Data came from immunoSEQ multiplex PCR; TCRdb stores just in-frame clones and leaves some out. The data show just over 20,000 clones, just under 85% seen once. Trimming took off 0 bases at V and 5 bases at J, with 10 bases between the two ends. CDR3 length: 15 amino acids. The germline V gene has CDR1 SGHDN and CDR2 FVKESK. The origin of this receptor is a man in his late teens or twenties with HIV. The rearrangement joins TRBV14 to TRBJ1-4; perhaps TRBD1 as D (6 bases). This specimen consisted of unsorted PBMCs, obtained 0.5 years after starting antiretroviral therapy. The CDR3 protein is CASSQDGQKNEKLFF. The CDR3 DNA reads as TGTGCCAGCAGCCAAGATGGACAGAAGAATGAAAAACTGTTTTTT.